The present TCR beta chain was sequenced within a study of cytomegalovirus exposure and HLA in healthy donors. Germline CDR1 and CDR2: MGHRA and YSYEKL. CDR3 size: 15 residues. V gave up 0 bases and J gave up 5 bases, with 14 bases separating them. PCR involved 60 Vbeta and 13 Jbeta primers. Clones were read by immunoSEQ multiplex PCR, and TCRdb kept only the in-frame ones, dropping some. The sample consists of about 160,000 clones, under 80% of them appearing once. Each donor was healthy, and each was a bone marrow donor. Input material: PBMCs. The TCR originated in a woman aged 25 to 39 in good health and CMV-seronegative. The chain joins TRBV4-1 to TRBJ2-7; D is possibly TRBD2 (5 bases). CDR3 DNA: TGCGCCAGCAGCCAAGATACTAGTACCCGGAACGAGCAGTACTTC. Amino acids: CASSQDTSTRNEQYF.